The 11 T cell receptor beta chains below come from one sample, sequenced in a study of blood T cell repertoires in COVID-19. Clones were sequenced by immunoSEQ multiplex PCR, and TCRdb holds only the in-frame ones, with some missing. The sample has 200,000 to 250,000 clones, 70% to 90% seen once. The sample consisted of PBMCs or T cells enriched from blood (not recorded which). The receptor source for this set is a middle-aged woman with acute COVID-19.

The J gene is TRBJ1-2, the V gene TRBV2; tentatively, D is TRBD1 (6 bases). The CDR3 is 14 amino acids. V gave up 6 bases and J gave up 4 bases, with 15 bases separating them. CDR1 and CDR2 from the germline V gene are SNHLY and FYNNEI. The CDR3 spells CASRASDSAYGYTF. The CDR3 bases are TGTGCCAGCAGAGCCTCGGACAGTGCCTATGGCTACACCTTC.

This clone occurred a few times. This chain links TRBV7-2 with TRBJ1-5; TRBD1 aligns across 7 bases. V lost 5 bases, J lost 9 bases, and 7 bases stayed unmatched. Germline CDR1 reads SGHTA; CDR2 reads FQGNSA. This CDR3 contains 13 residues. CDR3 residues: CASSLGTAGPQHF. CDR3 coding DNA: TGTGCCAGCAGCCTCGGGACAGCCGGGCCCCAGCATTTT.

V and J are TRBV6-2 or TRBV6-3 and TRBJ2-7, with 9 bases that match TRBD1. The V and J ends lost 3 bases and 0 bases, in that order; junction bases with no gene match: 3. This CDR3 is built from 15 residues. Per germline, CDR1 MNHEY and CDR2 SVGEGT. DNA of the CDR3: TGTGCCAGCAGTTATACAGGGGGCAGCTCCTACGAGCAGTACTTC. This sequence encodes CASSYTGGSSYEQYF.

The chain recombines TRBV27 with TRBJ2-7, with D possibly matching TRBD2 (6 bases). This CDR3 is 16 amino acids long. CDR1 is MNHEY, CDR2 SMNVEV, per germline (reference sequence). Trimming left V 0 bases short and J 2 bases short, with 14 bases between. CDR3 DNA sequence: TGTGCCAGCAGTTTATCCCCCCGGGGCGGGGCCTACGAGCAGTACTTC. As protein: CASSLSPRGGAYEQYF.

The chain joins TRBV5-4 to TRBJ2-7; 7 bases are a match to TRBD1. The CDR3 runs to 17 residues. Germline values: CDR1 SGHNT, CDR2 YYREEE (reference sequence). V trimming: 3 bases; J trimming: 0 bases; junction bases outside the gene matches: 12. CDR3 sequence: CASSSHHPGQSSYEQYF. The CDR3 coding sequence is TGTGCCAGCAGCTCGCACCACCCGGGACAGAGCTCCTACGAGCAGTACTTC.

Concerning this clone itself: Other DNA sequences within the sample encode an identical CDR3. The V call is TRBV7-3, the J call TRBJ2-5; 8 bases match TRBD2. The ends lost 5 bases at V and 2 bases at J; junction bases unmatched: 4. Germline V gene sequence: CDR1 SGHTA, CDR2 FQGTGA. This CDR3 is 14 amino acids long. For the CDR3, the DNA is TGTGCCAGCAGCCCGTCGGGGGGGCAAGAGACCCAGTACTTC. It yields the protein CASSPSGGQETQYF.

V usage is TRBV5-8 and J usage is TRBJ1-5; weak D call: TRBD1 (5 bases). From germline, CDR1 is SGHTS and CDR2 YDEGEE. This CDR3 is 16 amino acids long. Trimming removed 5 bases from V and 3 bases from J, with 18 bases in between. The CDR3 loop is CASSEQATPPNQPQHF. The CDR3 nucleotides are TGTGCCAGCAGTGAACAGGCGACCCCCCCCAATCAGCCCCAGCATTTT.

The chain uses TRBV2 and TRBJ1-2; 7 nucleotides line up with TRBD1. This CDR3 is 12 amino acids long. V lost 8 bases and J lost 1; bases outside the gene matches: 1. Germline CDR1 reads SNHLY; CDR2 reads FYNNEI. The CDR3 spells CASGDSNYGYTF. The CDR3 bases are TGTGCCAGCGGGGACAGTAACTATGGCTACACCTTC.

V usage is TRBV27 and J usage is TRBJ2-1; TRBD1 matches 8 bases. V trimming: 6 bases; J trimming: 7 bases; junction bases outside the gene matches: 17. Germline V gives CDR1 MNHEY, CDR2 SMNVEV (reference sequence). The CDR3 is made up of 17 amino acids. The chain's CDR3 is CASSPQKQTGVQNEQFF. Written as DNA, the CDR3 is TGTGCCAGCAGCCCGCAGAAACAGACAGGGGTACAGAATGAGCAGTTCTTC.

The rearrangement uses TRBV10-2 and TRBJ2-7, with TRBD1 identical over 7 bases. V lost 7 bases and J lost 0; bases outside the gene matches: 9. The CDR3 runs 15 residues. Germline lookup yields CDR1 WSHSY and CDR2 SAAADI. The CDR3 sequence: CASKEPGTASYEQYF. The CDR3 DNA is TGCGCCAGCAAGGAGCCCGGGACAGCCTCCTACGAGCAGTACTTC.

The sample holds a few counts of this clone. CDR3 protein: CASSPTLGLGGYTF. The CDR3 DNA sequence: TGTGCCAGCAGCCCAACACTGGGACTCGGGGGCTACACCTTC. The chain recombines TRBV5-5 with TRBJ1-2; a weak D match, TRBD1 (5 bases). Per the germline V gene, CDR1 is SGHKS and CDR2 is YYEKEE (reference sequence). This CDR3 spans 14 amino acids. V shed 4 bases and J shed 8 bases, with 18 bases lying between them.